This T cell receptor beta chain was observed in a study of T cells expressing NK-cell markers. This CDR3 has 18 amino acids. The germline CDR1 and CDR2 sequences are MNHEY and SMNVEV (reference sequence). From the 5' RACE reads, TCRdb lists one entry per CDR3 protein and no DNA. The clone table shows approximately 420,000 distinct CDR3 sequences, with the ten largest holding roughly 10%. The TCR sequence derives from a woman in her fifties or sixties in good health. The sample comprised blood T cells: a sorted CD56 or NKG2C T cell subset, CD4+ or CD8+ T cells, or bulk PBMC T cells (not recorded which). The rearrangement links TRBV27 to TRBJ2-1; TCRdb lists TRBD1, though no DNA is available to test this call. CDR3: CASSLSLPRGGAWNEQFF.